One sample yielded the 25 T cell receptor beta chains listed below, sequenced in a study of CD8 T cells in Susac syndrome (dated by TCRdb to the late 2010s). Receptor libraries were prepared by the immunoSEQ multiplex PCR assay. RNA was extracted using the RNeasy kit, and roughly 0.5 to 1 ug of the RNA was reverse transcribed with random hexamers. TCRdb reran the public reads through fastp at Q25 and MiXCR, keeping productive beta chains. Merged by CDR3 protein, the rows form single entries marked with the most common genes and DNA. This sample has roughly 200,000 distinct CDR3 sequences in its table, and 90% to 95% of those were observed once. Of the sample, 0.12% is held by the ten largest clones. The specimen was CD4+ T cells from PBMCs. These receptors were collected from a human donor with Susac syndrome.

V usage is TRBV6-2 or TRBV6-3 and J usage is TRBJ2-7, with D perhaps assigned TRBD1 or TRBD2 (5 bases each). The length of the CDR3 is 17 residues. CDR1 and CDR2 from the germline V gene are MNHEY and SVGEGT. Trimming removed 8 bases from V and 0 bases from J, with 23 bases in between. CDR3 DNA sequence: TGTGCCAGCCAGTTCTCCCCTGGGACGGTGAGCTCCTACGAGCAGTACTTC. It specifies CASQFSPGTVSSYEQYF.

The V call is TRBV3-1, the J call TRBJ2-4, with 9 nucleotides matching TRBD1. The V gene's germline CDR1 is LGHDT and CDR2 YNNKEL (reference sequence). The CDR3 length is 15 residues. With V trimmed by 4 bases and J by 7 bases, 8 bases remained unmatched. The chain's CDR3 is CASSRETGGRNIQYF. The CDR3 DNA reads TGTGCCAGCAGCCGAGAAACAGGGGGCCGGAACATTCAGTACTTC.

The chain has TRBV2 and TRBJ2-2, with 7 bases lining up with TRBD1. CDR1 and CDR2 (germline): SNHLY, FYNNEI. The CDR3 has 14 residues. Trimming at V came to 8 bases and at J to 5 bases, leaving 8 bases not matched to a gene. CDR3: CASQSGTATGELFF. The CDR3 nucleotides are TGTGCCAGCCAATCCGGGACAGCTACCGGGGAGCTGTTTTTT. Variable domain in full (rest from reference TRBV2 and TRBJ2-2): EPEVTQTPSHQVTQMGQEVILRCVPISNHLYFYWYRQILGQKVEFLVSFYNNEISEKSEIFDDQFSVERPDGSNFTLKIRSTKLEDSAMYFCASQSGTATGELFFGEGSRLTVL.

V and J are TRBV30 and TRBJ2-5; D is tentatively TRBD1 or TRBD2 (5 bases each). The germline V gene encodes CDR1 GTSNPN and CDR2 SVGIG (reference sequence). The V gene lost 3 bases and the J gene lost 13 bases, with 21 bases spanning the gap. CDR3 size: 13 residues. CDR3 bases: TGTGCCTGGAGCAGTTTGGGACCCGACAACGGGTACTTC. As protein: CAWSSLGPDNGYF.

This chain links TRBV2 with TRBJ1-1; possible D gene TRBD1, 6 bases. Between the trimmed V and J ends, which lost 7 bases and 4 bases, there was a span of 13 bases. This CDR3 comprises 13 residues. Germline CDR1 and CDR2: SNHLY and FYNNEI. The CDR3 spells CASIWGGSTEAFF. CDR3 DNA sequence: TGTGCCAGCATCTGGGGGGGCTCCACTGAAGCTTTCTTT. Full variable domain (rest looked up from reference TRBV2 and TRBJ1-1): EPEVTQTPSHQVTQMGQEVILRCVPISNHLYFYWYRQILGQKVEFLVSFYNNEISEKSEIFDDQFSVERPDGSNFTLKIRSTKLEDSAMYFCASIWGGSTEAFFGQGTRLTVV.

This clonotype has just one count. The rearrangement uses TRBV15 and TRBJ1-2; the match to TRBD1 covers 9 bases. CDR3 length equals 16 residues. V was pared by 0 bases and J by 3 bases, with 5 bases of the junction left unmatched. Germline-derived CDR1 and CDR2 are LNHNV and YYDKDF (reference sequence). This CDR3 reads CATSRDGTGFDYGYTF. CDR3 nucleotides: TGTGCCACCAGCAGAGATGGGACAGGGTTTGACTATGGCTACACCTTC.

V is TRBV6-6 and J is TRBJ2-3; D call uncertain. In germline, CDR1 is MNHNY, CDR2 SVGAGI (reference sequence). Trimming removed 7 bases at V and 2 bases at J, with 13 bases between. The CDR3 covers 14 residues. The chain's CDR3 is CASTGERLTDTQYF. The CDR3 bases are TGTGCCAGCACTGGTGAGAGACTCACAGATACGCAGTATTTT.

V gene TRBV9 combines with J gene TRBJ2-7; 7 bases line up with TRBD2. CDR3 length equals 15 residues. The trim removed 1 base at V and 3 bases at J, leaving 7 bases unmatched. Germline assignment: CDR1 SGDLS and CDR2 YYNGEE. CDR3 sequence reads: CASSVRGGDNYEQYF. The CDR3 coding sequence is TGTGCCAGCAGCGTACGCGGGGGAGACAACTACGAGCAGTACTTC. The full variable domain, its missing parts supplied by reference TRBV9 and TRBJ2-7, is DSGVTQTPKHLITATGQRVTLRCSPRSGDLSVYWYQQSLDQGLQFLIQYYNGEERAKGNILERFSAQQFPDLHSELNLSSLELGDSALYFCASSVRGGDNYEQYFGPGTRLTVT.

V is TRBV4-2 and J is TRBJ1-6; tentative D call: TRBD1 (6 bases). The CDR3 loop spans 15 amino acids. CDR1 and CDR2 (germline): LGHNA, YNFKEQ. Trimming stripped 1 base from V and 7 bases from J, with 11 bases between. The CDR3 coding sequence is TGTGCCAGCAGCCAAGTGGGGGGCTACAATTCACCCCTCCACTTT. This codes for CASSQVGGYNSPLHF.

This clonotype has just one count. This chain connects TRBV2 to TRBJ2-5; weak D call: TRBD2 (6 bases). CDR1 is SNHLY and CDR2 is FYNNEI in the germline V gene. Trimming took 3 bases from V and 0 from J, leaving 11 bases between them. The CDR3 sequence is 15 residues long. CDR3 bases: TGTGCCAGCAGTGACCGGGGACTTAACCAAGAGACCCAGTACTTC. It yields the protein CASSDRGLNQETQYF.

The gene calls are TRBV3-1 and TRBJ2-3, with 7 positions matching TRBD1. The germline V gene encodes CDR1 LGHDT and CDR2 YNNKEL (reference sequence). The CDR3 consists of 17 residues. V shed 1 base and J 4 bases; nucleotides not matched to a gene: 11. DNA for the CDR3: TGTGCCAGCAGCCAAGTCGTAGGCAGGGGGTCCCCAGATACGCAGTATTTT. It specifies CASSQVVGRGSPDTQYF.

This clonotype was counted a single time. This sequence joins TRBV21-1 and TRBJ1-4. TRBV21-1 is assigned pseudogene status. This CDR3 contains 10 residues. The CDR3 loop is CASSNEKLFF. The CDR3 DNA is TGTGCCAGCAGCAACGAAAAACTGTTTTTT.

The chain couples TRBV29-1 to TRBJ2-1; D might be TRBD1 (6 bases). Germline CDR1 is SQVTM and CDR2 is ANQGSEA. Trimming took off 7 bases at V and 4 bases at J, with 8 bases between the two ends. This CDR3 has 11 amino acids. The CDR3 region has the DNA TGCAGCGCCGGACAGTACAATGAGCAGTTCTTC. Amino acid sequence: CSAGQYNEQFF.

The chain uses TRBV7-2 and TRBJ2-5, with 10 nucleotides matching TRBD1. Germline trimming cut 5 bases from V and 4 bases from J; bases unmatched to any gene: 4. The CDR3 has 14 residues. Germline V gene lookup returns CDR1 SGHTA and CDR2 FQGNSA. The CDR3 DNA reads TGTGCCAGCAGCACAGACAGGGGGCGAGAGACCCAGTACTTC. Protein product: CASSTDRGRETQYF.

This rearrangement joins TRBV12-3 or TRBV12-4 to TRBJ1-2; the D gene is possibly TRBD1 (5 bases). The CDR3 covers 14 residues. Trimming shortened V by 6 bases and J by 4 bases, and 15 bases separated the two germline ends. The CDR3, as DNA: TGTGCCAGCAGAGATCAGACAGCGGCCTATGGCTACACCTTC. Its protein product is CASRDQTAAYGYTF.

The gene calls are TRBV5-4 and TRBJ1-4; the match to TRBD1 covers 9 bases. From germline, CDR1 is SGHNT and CDR2 YYREEE (reference sequence). The J segment lost 12 bases and the V segment lost 4 bases, leaving 4 bases of the junction unmatched. The CDR3 runs 12 residues. CDR3 bases: TGTGCCAGCAGCCCGGGACAGGGAGAACTGTTTTTT. Protein product: CASSPGQGELFF. Using reference TRBV5-4 and TRBJ1-4 for the parts outside the CDR3, the full variable domain is ETGVTQSPTHLIKTRGQQVTLRCSSQSGHNTVSWYQQALGQGPQFIFQYYREEENGRGNFPPRFSGLQFPNYSSELNVNALELDDSALYLCASSPGQGELFFGSGTQLSVL.

This rearrangement joins TRBV7-9 to TRBJ2-5; D could derive from TRBD1 or TRBD2 (5 bases each). CDR3 length: 17 residues. With 1 base removed from V and 2 bases from J, the gap between germline ends came to 17 bases. Germline values: CDR1 SEHNR, CDR2 FQNEAQ (reference sequence). The CDR3 DNA is TGTGCCAGCAGCTTAGGGTATTCTGGGGACCCACAAGAGACCCAGTACTTC. Protein sequence: CASSLGYSGDPQETQYF.

This clonotype was detected once. The chain couples TRBV19 to TRBJ1-5; TRBD1 is a possible D gene (6 bases). The CDR3 contains 15 residues. V lost 7 bases to trimming and J lost 2 bases, with 15 bases between them. Germline V gene data show CDR1 as LNHDA and CDR2 as SQIVND (reference sequence). CDR3 nucleotides: TGTGCCAGTATCCCCAGGGGATCCGGCAATCAGCCCCAGCATTTT. Residues: CASIPRGSGNQPQHF.

This clonotype was seen a handful of times. The chain uses TRBV4-2 and TRBJ2-3; no reliable D call. The germline CDR1 and CDR2 sequences are LGHNA and YNFKEQ. With 4 bases removed from V and 1 base from J, the gap between germline ends came to 9 bases. The CDR3 covers 14 residues. The CDR3 reads CASSPAVGTDTQYF. The CDR3 DNA reads TGTGCCAGCAGCCCGGCGGTTGGCACAGATACGCAGTATTTT.

This CDR3 reads CSVKTGTKGNEQFF. CDR3 bases: TGCAGCGTTAAAACCGGGACTAAAGGGAATGAGCAGTTCTTC. The chain combines TRBV29-1 with TRBJ2-1; 7 nucleotides agree with TRBD2. The CDR3 covers 14 residues. The V gene end was trimmed by 5 bases and the J gene end by 7 bases; junction bases not matched to a gene: 11. CDR1 SQVTM and CDR2 ANQGSEA come from the germline V gene.

The genes are TRBV2 and TRBJ2-4; perhaps D is TRBD1 or TRBD2 (5 bases each). The V gene's germline CDR1 is SNHLY and CDR2 FYNNEI. Trimming left V 8 bases short and J 1 base short, with 18 bases between. CDR3 length equals 16 residues. In DNA form, the CDR3 reads TGTGCCAGCGCGACACCTTTAGGGGAGGCCAAAAACATTCAGTACTTC. It encodes CASATPLGEAKNIQYF. Supplemented by reference TRBV2 and TRBJ2-4, the full variable domain reads EPEVTQTPSHQVTQMGQEVILRCVPISNHLYFYWYRQILGQKVEFLVSFYNNEISEKSEIFDDQFSVERPDGSNFTLKIRSTKLEDSAMYFCASATPLGEAKNIQYFGAGTRLSVL.

The chain's CDR3 is CASSLEQGGGRYF. DNA for the CDR3: TGTGCCAGCAGCTTGGAACAGGGGGGCGGCCGATACTTC. The gene calls are TRBV5-4 and TRBJ2-5; 8 nucleotides align to TRBD1. This CDR3 contains 13 residues. The J segment lost 14 bases and the V segment lost 0 bases, leaving 9 bases of the junction unmatched. The V gene's germline CDR1 is SGHNT and CDR2 YYREEE (reference sequence).

The gene calls are TRBV5-1 and TRBJ1-1; D is possibly TRBD1 (5 bases). Germline assignment: CDR1 SGHRS and CDR2 YFSETQ. The CDR3 spans 13 residues. V was trimmed by 4 bases and J by 1 base, leaving 8 bases between them. CDR3 sequence (DNA): TGCGCCAGCAGCCCGACAGAGAACACTGAAGCTTTCTTT. As protein: CASSPTENTEAFF.

The genes are TRBV19 and TRBJ1-2, with D possibly matching TRBD1 (5 bases). Germline V gene lookup returns CDR1 LNHDA and CDR2 SQIVND (reference sequence). Trimming shortened V by 6 bases and J by 3 bases, and 8 bases separated the two germline ends. The CDR3 contains 12 residues. CDR3 nucleotides: TGTGCCAGTAGAGACAGATACTATGGCTACACCTTC. This translates into CASRDRYYGYTF.

The chain is built from TRBV29-1 and TRBJ1-1; D perhaps matches TRBD1 (6 bases). Germline V gives CDR1 SQVTM, CDR2 ANQGSEA. This CDR3 contains 14 residues. V lost 1 base and J lost 1, with 10 bases in between. CDR3 bases: TGCAGCGTTGAAGTAAACAGGGAGAACACTGAAGCTTTCTTT. It yields the protein CSVEVNRENTEAFF.